Shown below are 4 T cell receptor beta chains from a single sample sequenced in a study of post-analysis software for immune sequencing data. Points from the study as a whole: Controls showed lower frequencies than patients for 5 or 6 TRBV segments, and TRBV5-6, TRBV5-1 and TRBV20-1 were among these.

Sequencing libraries made from TCR beta cDNA carried unique molecular identifiers. TCRdb ran MiXCR on the PCR reads and lists one entry per CDR3 protein. The table includes approximately 570,000 distinct CDR3 sequences, around 44% detected once. For these TCRs, the target antigens are not known. Source material: blood. The receptors shown here come from a girl between 10 and 17 years old with multiple sclerosis.

This clonotype was seen repeatedly, ten times or more. The chain couples TRBV12-3 or TRBV12-4 to TRBJ2-5, with 9 bases aligning to TRBD1. The junction had 4 bases not matched to a gene; V was cut back by 6 bases and J by 5 bases. The CDR3 spans 13 residues. The CDR3: CASSPTGGETQYF. CDR3 coding DNA: TGTGCCAGCAGCCCGACAGGGGGGGAGACCCAGTACTTC.

The V and J genes are TRBV9 and TRBJ2-7, with D tentatively TRBD1 (5 bases). This CDR3 spans 14 amino acids. CDR1 is SGDLS and CDR2 is YYNGEE in the germline V gene. Trimming left V 0 bases short and J 0 bases short, with 7 bases between. The DNA for the CDR3 is TGTGCCAGCAGCGTAGATCAGGGCTCCTACGAGCAGTACTTC. Translation: CASSVDQGSYEQYF.

The gene calls are TRBV7-9 and TRBJ2-6; D is undetermined. Germline CDR1 and CDR2: SEHNR and FQNEAQ (reference sequence). V gave up 5 bases and J gave up 0 bases, with 8 bases separating them. This CDR3 is 15 amino acids long. DNA for the CDR3: TGTGCCAGCAGCCGCAGGTTCTCTGGGGCCAACGTCCTGACTTTC. It encodes CASSRRFSGANVLTF.

The chain combines TRBV12-3 or TRBV12-4 with TRBJ2-5; D uncertain. The CDR3 length is 13 residues. Trimming left V 3 bases short and J 5 bases short, with 10 bases between. CDR3 region: CASSFSLRETQYF. CDR3 sequence (DNA): TGTGCCAGCAGTTTTAGTTTGCGGGAGACCCAGTACTTC.